This T cell receptor (beta chain) was sequenced for a study of cytomegalovirus exposure and HLA in healthy donors. Study conclusions and caveats: In most subjects, TCR beta sequences reportedly gave accurate predictions of HLA-A and HLA-B alleles. Later analysis identified several of the most significant clusters that appeared linked to common viral pathogens. In an earlier analysis, most TCR beta V segments were productive about 87% or about 30% of the time.

PCR was performed using 60 Vbeta and 13 Jbeta primers. The protocol was immunoSEQ multiplex PCR, while the TCRdb copy is restricted to in-frame clones and leaves out a portion. The table has around 180,000 clones, around 81% seen once; the top ten hold approximately 2%. V dropped 2 bases and J dropped 6 bases, with 14 bases sitting between them. CDR3 length: 14 amino acids. Looked up from germline, CDR1 is MNHEY and CDR2 is SMNVEV (reference sequence). A note on this clone: Its antigen is currently unknown.

The clonotype comes from a woman under 30 in good health and CMV-seropositive. The rearrangement joins TRBV27 to TRBJ2-7; tentative D call: TRBD1 (6 bases). Sequencing used PBMCs. The CDR3 DNA sequence: TGTGCCAGCAGTTTACGCAGGGGCCTAGGCGAGCAGTACTTC. Its protein is CASSLRRGLGEQYF.